This T cell receptor (beta chain) derives from a study of early T cells in non-severe SARS-CoV-2 infection. This clonotype was recorded at least ten times. V was shortened by 8 bases and J by 2 bases, with 6 bases between the two germline ends. This CDR3 spans 11 amino acids. The germline V gene has CDR1 SGHVS and CDR2 FNYEAQ. Individual cDNA molecules received unique molecular identifiers during library preparation. MiXCR, applied by TCRdb to the 5' RACE reads, yields one record per CDR3 protein. The profile shows around 64,000 distinct CDR3 sequences, around 11% of them singletons. The sample consisted of whole blood. J is TRBJ2-5 and V is TRBV7-6; unclear D gene. The TCR originated in an adult who was a healthcare worker with PCR-confirmed SARS-CoV-2 infection or an uninfected control (not recorded which). DNA for the CDR3: TGTGCCAGCGCCTTACAAGAGACCCAGTACTTC. Encoded protein: CASALQETQYF. Complete variable domain (other parts from reference TRBV7-6 and TRBJ2-5): GAGVSQSPRYKVTKRGQDVALRCDPISGHVSLYWYRQALGQGPEFLTYFNYEAQQDKSGLPNDRFSAERPEGSISTLTIQRTEQRDSAMYRCASALQETQYFGPGTRLLVL.